The present TCR beta chain was sequenced within a study of blood T cell repertoires in COVID-19. Looking at the study overall: Samples taken during acute and convalescent COVID-19 were collected in the United States, Italy and Spain. The cDNA or gDNA used as material had been derived from T cells, B-cell-depleted T cells, or PBMCs.

This clone was recorded only once. Germline CDR1 and CDR2: KGHSH and LQKENI. The CDR3 length is 15 residues. Between the trimmed V and J ends, which lost 5 bases and 2 bases, there was a span of 15 bases. Clones were read by immunoSEQ multiplex PCR, and TCRdb kept only the in-frame ones, dropping some. The data contain 100,000 or so clones, about 86% of them singletons. Sequenced input: peripheral blood. The receptor comes from a man older than 75 with acute or convalescent COVID-19. V gene TRBV18 combines with J gene TRBJ2-5; the D gene is possibly TRBD1 (6 bases). Written as DNA, the CDR3 is TGTGCCAGCTCATACAGGGTCCCCCCACAAGAGACCCAGTACTTC. Translated, it gives CASSYRVPPQETQYF.